Listed below are T cell receptor beta chains from one sample, sequenced in a study of radiation and T cells in renal cell carcinoma. TCRdb's table, derived via immunoSEQ multiplex PCR, lists solely in-frame clones and lacks some. The sample shows 100,000 to 150,000 clones, around 82% of them seen only once. The specimen comprised blood, sampled from a patient whose treatment included radiotherapy and nephrectomy. The receptors come from a man aged 50 to 60 with renal cell carcinoma. Each CDR3 is given with its conserved first and last residue. D genes are given only for firm matches. Where a row states a size, it is once, few, many or the class of an expanded clone; other rows omit it.

V gene: TRBV4-1
D gene: TRBD1
clone size: -
J gene: TRBJ1-2
CDR3 protein: CASSPGQGALANYGYTF
CDR3 DNA: TGCGCCAGCAGCCCCGGACAGGGGGCCCTAGCTAACTATGGCTACACCTTC

V gene: TRBV11-2
D gene: -
clone size: -
J gene: TRBJ2-3
CDR3 protein: CASSIPPRSDTQYF
CDR3 DNA: TGTGCCAGCAGCATCCCACCCCGAAGCGATACGCAGTATTTT

V gene: TRBV4-1
D gene: -
clone size: -
J gene: TRBJ1-4
CDR3 protein: CASSQGGSGREKLFF
CDR3 DNA: TGCGCCAGCAGCCAAGGGGGGTCGGGGAGGGAAAAACTGTTTTTT

V gene: TRBV2
D gene: -
clone size: -
J gene: TRBJ2-2
CDR3 protein: CASSDRGAGELFF
CDR3 DNA: TGTGCCAGCAGTGACAGGGGGGCCGGGGAGCTGTTTTTT

V gene: TRBV2
D gene: TRBD2
clone size: -
J gene: TRBJ2-5
CDR3 protein: CASSADSGASETQYF
CDR3 DNA: TGTGCCAGCAGTGCGGATAGCGGGGCGTCGGAGACCCAGTACTTC

V gene: TRBV2
D gene: TRBD2
clone size: -
J gene: TRBJ2-1
CDR3 protein: CASSETSVQSSYNEQFF
CDR3 DNA: TGTGCCAGCAGTGAAACTAGCGTACAAAGCTCCTACAATGAGCAGTTCTTC

V gene: TRBV18
D gene: -
clone size: -
J gene: TRBJ2-1
CDR3 protein: CASSPTNNEQFF
CDR3 DNA: TGTGCCAGCTCACCAACAAACAATGAGCAGTTCTTC

V gene: TRBV7-7
D gene: TRBD1
clone size: -
J gene: TRBJ2-5
CDR3 protein: CASSRDSRETQYF
CDR3 DNA: TGTGCTAGCAGCCGGGACAGTCGGGAGACCCAGTACTTC

V gene: TRBV7-9
D gene: -
clone size: -
J gene: TRBJ2-1
CDR3 protein: CASSLDDSYNEQFF
CDR3 DNA: TGTGCCAGCAGCTTAGATGACAGTTACAATGAGCAGTTCTTC

V gene: TRBV28
D gene: -
clone size: -
J gene: TRBJ1-3
CDR3 protein: CASSLGTRRNTIYF
CDR3 DNA: TGTGCCAGCAGTTTGGGAACTCGCCGAAACACCATATATTTT

V gene: TRBV27
D gene: -
clone size: -
J gene: TRBJ2-7
CDR3 protein: CASSWAVSGPYEQYF
CDR3 DNA: TGTGCCAGCAGTTGGGCGGTCTCGGGGCCCTACGAGCAGTACTTC

V gene: TRBV10-3
D gene: -
clone size: -
J gene: TRBJ2-5
CDR3 protein: CAISGRSSRETQYF
CDR3 DNA: TGTGCCATCTCCGGAAGGTCTAGCCGGGAGACCCAGTACTTC

V gene: TRBV5-5
D gene: -
clone size: -
J gene: TRBJ2-2
CDR3 protein: CASSRQPGTQSGLVTGELFF
CDR3 DNA: TGTGCCAGCAGCCGGCAACCGGGGACACAGAGCGGATTGGTCACCGGGGAGCTGTTTTTT

V gene: TRBV19
D gene: -
clone size: once
J gene: TRBJ2-1
CDR3 protein: CASSWGVENEQFF
CDR3 DNA: TGTGCCAGTAGCTGGGGGGTTGAAAATGAGCAGTTCTTC

V gene: TRBV19
D gene: TRBD1
clone size: -
J gene: TRBJ2-5
CDR3 protein: CASNPGQGRLETQYF
CDR3 DNA: TGTGCCAGTAACCCGGGACAGGGTCGTCTGGAGACCCAGTACTTC

V gene: TRBV10-3
D gene: TRBD1
clone size: -
J gene: TRBJ2-7
CDR3 protein: CAISKTGGAYEQYF
CDR3 DNA: TGTGCCATCAGTAAGACAGGGGGTGCCTACGAGCAGTACTTC

V gene: TRBV6-6
D gene: -
clone size: -
J gene: TRBJ2-7
CDR3 protein: CASRKTGGSYEQYF
CDR3 DNA: TGTGCCAGCAGAAAAACAGGCGGCTCCTACGAGCAGTACTTC

V gene: TRBV19
D gene: -
clone size: -
J gene: TRBJ2-7
CDR3 protein: CASAKQGIGYEQYF
CDR3 DNA: TGTGCCAGTGCTAAACAGGGTATAGGCTACGAGCAGTACTTC

V gene: TRBV6-6
D gene: -
clone size: few
J gene: TRBJ1-1
CDR3 protein: CASSLLGVAEAFF
CDR3 DNA: TGTGCCAGCAGCCTCCTAGGGGTGGCTGAAGCTTTCTTT

V gene: TRBV7-8
D gene: -
clone size: -
J gene: TRBJ1-6
CDR3 protein: CASSPSFGISNSPLHF
CDR3 DNA: TGTGCCAGCAGCCCAAGCTTTGGGATATCTAATTCACCCCTCCACTTT

V gene: TRBV9
D gene: -
clone size: -
J gene: TRBJ1-1
CDR3 protein: CASSVSPGAGTEAFF
CDR3 DNA: TGTGCCAGCAGCGTATCACCGGGAGCTGGAACTGAAGCTTTCTTT

V gene: TRBV5-5
D gene: -
clone size: -
J gene: TRBJ2-7
CDR3 protein: CASSLVLRNYEQYF
CDR3 DNA: TGTGCCAGCAGCTTGGTTCTTAGGAACTACGAGCAGTACTTC

V gene: TRBV29-1
D gene: -
clone size: few
J gene: TRBJ1-1
CDR3 protein: CSVAFEFTEAFF
CDR3 DNA: TGCAGCGTTGCTTTCGAGTTTACTGAAGCTTTCTTT

V gene: TRBV14
D gene: -
clone size: -
J gene: TRBJ1-2
CDR3 protein: CASSQTGSGGYTF
CDR3 DNA: TGTGCCAGCAGCCAAACGGGCTCGGGTGGCTACACCTTC

V gene: TRBV9
D gene: TRBD1
clone size: few
J gene: TRBJ1-1
CDR3 protein: CASGQGPTEAFF
CDR3 DNA: TGTGCCAGCGGACAGGGGCCTACAGAAGCTTTCTTT

V gene: TRBV30
D gene: -
clone size: -
J gene: TRBJ1-5
CDR3 protein: CAWSAGVQPQHF
CDR3 DNA: TGTGCCTGGAGTGCCGGGGTTCAGCCCCAGCATTTT

V gene: TRBV27
D gene: -
clone size: -
J gene: TRBJ2-6
CDR3 protein: CASREGGASGANVLTF
CDR3 DNA: TGTGCCAGCAGAGAGGGAGGCGCCTCTGGGGCCAACGTCCTGACTTTC

V gene: TRBV5-1
D gene: TRBD1
clone size: -
J gene: TRBJ2-3
CDR3 protein: CASSGLSRGQGTTDTQYF
CDR3 DNA: TGCGCCAGCAGCGGATTAAGCCGGGGACAGGGAACCACAGATACGCAGTATTTT

V gene: TRBV9
D gene: TRBD1
clone size: -
J gene: TRBJ1-1
CDR3 protein: CASSVGTGGSEAFF
CDR3 DNA: TGTGCCAGCAGCGTGGGGACAGGGGGATCTGAAGCTTTCTTT

V gene: TRBV19
D gene: -
clone size: -
J gene: TRBJ1-5
CDR3 protein: CASSSSGRPQHF
CDR3 DNA: TGTGCCAGTAGTTCGTCGGGGAGGCCCCAGCATTTT

V gene: TRBV5-5
D gene: -
clone size: -
J gene: TRBJ1-5
CDR3 protein: CASSLGRDQPQHF
CDR3 DNA: TGTGCCAGCAGCTTGGGGAGGGATCAGCCCCAGCATTTT

V gene: TRBV18
D gene: -
clone size: -
J gene: TRBJ1-1
CDR3 protein: CASSLQGSTSYTEAFF
CDR3 DNA: TGTGCCAGCTCCCTACAGGGATCAACGTCATACACTGAAGCTTTCTTT

V gene: TRBV7-9
D gene: -
clone size: -
J gene: TRBJ2-3
CDR3 protein: CASSLGAAGARTDTQYF
CDR3 DNA: TGTGCCAGCAGCTTAGGTGCCGCGGGGGCCCGCACAGATACGCAGTATTTT

V gene: TRBV19
D gene: -
clone size: -
J gene: TRBJ1-1
CDR3 protein: CASSIKQHTEAFF
CDR3 DNA: TGTGCCAGTAGTATTAAACAGCATACTGAAGCTTTCTTT

V gene: TRBV6-5
D gene: TRBD1
clone size: -
J gene: TRBJ1-2
CDR3 protein: CASRQQGTINYTF
CDR3 DNA: TGTGCCAGCAGACAACAGGGGACTATCAACTACACCTTC

V gene: TRBV1
D gene: -
clone size: -
J gene: TRBJ1-2
CDR3 protein: CTSSFRQAYGYTF
CDR3 DNA: TGCACCAGCAGCTTCAGACAGGCCTATGGCTACACCTTC

V gene: TRBV5-4
D gene: TRBD2
clone size: -
J gene: TRBJ2-5
CDR3 protein: CASSTPRAGAQETQYF
CDR3 DNA: TGTGCCAGCAGCACCCCCCGAGCGGGGGCCCAAGAGACCCAGTACTTC

V gene: TRBV7-6
D gene: -
clone size: -
J gene: TRBJ2-3
CDR3 protein: CASSSKGPDTQYF
CDR3 DNA: TGTGCCAGCAGCTCTAAGGGGCCGGATACGCAGTATTTT

V gene: TRBV12-5
D gene: -
clone size: -
J gene: TRBJ1-1
CDR3 protein: CASGQESDTEAFF
CDR3 DNA: TGTGCTAGTGGACAGGAAAGTGACACTGAAGCTTTCTTT

V gene: TRBV9
D gene: TRBD2
clone size: -
J gene: TRBJ2-3
CDR3 protein: CASSVSGRSLSTDTQYF
CDR3 DNA: TGTGCCAGCAGCGTAAGCGGGAGGTCACTTAGCACAGATACGCAGTATTTT

V gene: TRBV7-8
D gene: -
clone size: -
J gene: TRBJ1-6
CDR3 protein: CASSLTGDSPLHF
CDR3 DNA: TGTGCCAGCAGCTTGACAGGCGACTCACCCCTCCACTTT

V gene: TRBV7-8
D gene: -
clone size: -
J gene: TRBJ2-7
CDR3 protein: CASSQTPGSSYEQYF
CDR3 DNA: TGTGCCAGCAGCCAGACCCCGGGCAGCTCCTACGAGCAGTACTTC

V gene: TRBV7-8
D gene: TRBD1
clone size: -
J gene: TRBJ1-5
CDR3 protein: CASSLTGGSYQPQHF
CDR3 DNA: TGTGCCAGCAGCTTAACAGGGGGTAGCTATCAGCCCCAGCATTTT

V gene: TRBV7-9
D gene: TRBD1
clone size: -
J gene: TRBJ2-2
CDR3 protein: CASSLGYRGNTGELFF
CDR3 DNA: TGTGCCAGCAGCTTGGGGTACAGGGGGAACACCGGGGAGCTGTTTTTT

V gene: TRBV5-1
D gene: -
clone size: -
J gene: TRBJ1-2
CDR3 protein: CASSLGQPDRGYGYTF
CDR3 DNA: TGCGCCAGCAGCTTGGGACAGCCTGACCGAGGCTATGGCTACACCTTC

V gene: TRBV5-1
D gene: TRBD2
clone size: once
J gene: TRBJ2-7
CDR3 protein: CASSLGSGGASYEQYF
CDR3 DNA: TGCGCCAGCAGCTTGGGTAGCGGGGGGGCCTCCTACGAGCAGTACTTC

V gene: TRBV5-1
D gene: TRBD1
clone size: -
J gene: TRBJ1-6
CDR3 protein: CASSWETGDYNSPLHF
CDR3 DNA: TGCGCCAGCAGCTGGGAGACAGGGGACTATAATTCACCCCTCCACTTT

V gene: TRBV7-9
D gene: -
clone size: -
J gene: TRBJ2-2
CDR3 protein: CASSAGKNTGELFF
CDR3 DNA: TGTGCCAGCAGCGCCGGGAAGAACACCGGGGAGCTGTTTTTT

V gene: TRBV11-3
D gene: -
clone size: -
J gene: TRBJ2-7
CDR3 protein: CASSLDPSHHEQYF
CDR3 DNA: TGTGCCAGCAGCTTAGACCCTTCCCACCACGAGCAGTACTTC

V gene: TRBV10-3
D gene: -
clone size: -
J gene: TRBJ1-2
CDR3 protein: CAISELVGPGGYTF
CDR3 DNA: TGTGCCATCAGTGAGTTGGTCGGTCCAGGTGGCTACACCTTC

V gene: TRBV2
D gene: -
clone size: -
J gene: TRBJ1-6
CDR3 protein: CARGRNNSPLHF
CDR3 DNA: TGTGCCAGGGGACGAAATAATTCACCCCTCCACTTT

V gene: TRBV6-1
D gene: -
clone size: -
J gene: TRBJ1-5
CDR3 protein: CASSGTLTPGQPQHF
CDR3 DNA: TGTGCCAGCAGCGGGACTCTGACCCCCGGGCAGCCCCAGCATTTT

V gene: TRBV10-2
D gene: -
clone size: many
J gene: TRBJ2-7
CDR3 protein: CAIDRRSTYEQYF
CDR3 DNA: TGCGCCATCGACAGGCGGAGTACCTACGAGCAGTACTTC

V gene: TRBV29-1
D gene: -
clone size: -
J gene: TRBJ2-2
CDR3 protein: CSGSGRITGELFF
CDR3 DNA: TGCAGCGGGTCGGGACGGATCACCGGGGAGCTGTTTTTT

V gene: TRBV5-1
D gene: -
clone size: few
J gene: TRBJ2-4
CDR3 protein: CASSLMGEIQYF
CDR3 DNA: TGCGCCAGCAGCTTGATGGGGGAAATTCAGTACTTC

V gene: TRBV5-8
D gene: -
clone size: -
J gene: TRBJ1-2
CDR3 protein: CASSLAVGYYGYTF
CDR3 DNA: TGTGCCAGCAGCTTGGCCGTGGGTTACTATGGCTACACCTTC

V gene: TRBV10-1
D gene: TRBD1
clone size: -
J gene: TRBJ1-4
CDR3 protein: CASITGGGYEKLFF
CDR3 DNA: TGCGCCAGCATTACAGGGGGCGGGTACGAAAAACTGTTTTTT